Described below is a single TCR beta chain sequence and its context. Its cognate antigen is unknown. This sample is part of a study of cytomegalovirus exposure and HLA in healthy donors. Study results and limitations: The study labeled roughly 160 TCR beta chains cytomegalovirus-associated. First-cohort TCR clusters were later found to tend to co-occur in the 130 or so validation repertoires.

CDR1 and CDR2 (germline): LGHNA, YSLEER. The V and J ends lost 1 base and 6 bases, in that order; junction bases with no gene match: 4. There are 15 residues in the CDR3. Libraries were prepared by immunoSEQ multiplex PCR; TCRdb keeps only in-frame clonotypes and omits some of them. The sample includes about 330,000 clones, 75% to 90% of them seen just once. This clonotype was sampled from a woman aged 30 to 39 in good health and CMV-seropositive. The chain carries TRBV4-3 and TRBJ2-7; 12 positions match TRBD1. The material sequenced was PBMCs. The CDR3 DNA sequence: TGCGCCAGCAGCCAAGGGGACAGGGGGCAGATCGAGCAGTACTTC. Translating gives CASSQGDRGQIEQYF.